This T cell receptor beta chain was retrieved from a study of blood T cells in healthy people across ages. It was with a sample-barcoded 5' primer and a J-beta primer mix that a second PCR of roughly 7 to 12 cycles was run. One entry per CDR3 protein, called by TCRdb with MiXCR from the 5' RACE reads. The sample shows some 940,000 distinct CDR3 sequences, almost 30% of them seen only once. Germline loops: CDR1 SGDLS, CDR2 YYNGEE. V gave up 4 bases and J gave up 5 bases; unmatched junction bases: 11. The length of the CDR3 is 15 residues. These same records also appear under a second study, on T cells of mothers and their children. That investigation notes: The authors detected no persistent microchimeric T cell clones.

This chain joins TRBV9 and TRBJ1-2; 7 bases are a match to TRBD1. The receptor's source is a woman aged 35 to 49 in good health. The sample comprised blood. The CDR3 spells CASSSMDRLGYGYTF. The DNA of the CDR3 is TGTGCCAGCAGCTCCATGGACAGGTTGGGGTATGGCTACACCTTC.